This entry features one TCR beta chain sequence. These data come from a study of blood T cell repertoires in COVID-19. The method was immunoSEQ multiplex PCR; TCRdb's version includes in-frame clones alone and lacks a portion of them. The repertoire holds 130,000 to 150,000 clones, with roughly 84% as singletons. Allocation to cohorts depended on clinical history reported by the participants. Sequences were obtained from PBMCs or T cells enriched from blood (not recorded which). The TCR comes from a woman aged 50 to 60 who had been exposed to COVID-19.

The CDR3 nucleotides read TGTGCCACCTCGTCCGGGACTAGCGGCTACCAAGAGACCCAGTACTTC. This sequence encodes CATSSGTSGYQETQYF. This chain links TRBV24-1 with TRBJ2-5; 11 bases match TRBD2. The CDR3 spans 16 residues. J gave up 0 bases and V 9 bases, and 8 bases lay outside the gene matches. The germline V gene has CDR1 KGHDR and CDR2 SFDVKD.